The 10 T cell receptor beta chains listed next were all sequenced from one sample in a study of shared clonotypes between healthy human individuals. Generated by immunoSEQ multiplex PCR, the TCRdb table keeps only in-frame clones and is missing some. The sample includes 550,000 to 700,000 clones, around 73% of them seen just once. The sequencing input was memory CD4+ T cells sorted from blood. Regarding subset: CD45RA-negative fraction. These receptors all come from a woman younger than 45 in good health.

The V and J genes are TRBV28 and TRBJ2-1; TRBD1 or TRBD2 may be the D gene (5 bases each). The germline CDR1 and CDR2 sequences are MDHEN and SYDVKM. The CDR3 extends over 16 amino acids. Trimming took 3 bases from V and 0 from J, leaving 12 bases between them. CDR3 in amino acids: CASSFSGRGSYNEQFF. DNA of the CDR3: TGTGCCAGCAGTTTCTCGGGACGAGGCTCCTACAATGAGCAGTTCTTC.

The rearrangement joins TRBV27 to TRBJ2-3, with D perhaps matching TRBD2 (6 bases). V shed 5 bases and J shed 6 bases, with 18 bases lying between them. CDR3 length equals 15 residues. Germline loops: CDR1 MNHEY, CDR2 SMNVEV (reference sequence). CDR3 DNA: TGTGCCAGCAGTCCTGGAGGGGACCTCGACGATACGCAGTATTTT. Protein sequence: CASSPGGDLDDTQYF.

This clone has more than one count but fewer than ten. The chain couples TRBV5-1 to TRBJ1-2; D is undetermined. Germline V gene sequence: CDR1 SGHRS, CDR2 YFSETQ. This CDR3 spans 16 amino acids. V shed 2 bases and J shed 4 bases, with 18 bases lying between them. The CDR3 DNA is TGCGCCAGCAGCTTTCTCCGGGCAGAGCCCCCCTATGGCTACACCTTC. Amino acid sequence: CASSFLRAEPPYGYTF. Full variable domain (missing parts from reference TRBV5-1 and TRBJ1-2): KAGVTQTPRYLIKTRGQQVTLSCSPISGHRSVSWYQQTPGQGLQFLFEYFSETQRNKGNFPGRFSGRQFSNSRSEMNVSTLELGDSALYLCASSFLRAEPPYGYTFGSGTRLTVV.

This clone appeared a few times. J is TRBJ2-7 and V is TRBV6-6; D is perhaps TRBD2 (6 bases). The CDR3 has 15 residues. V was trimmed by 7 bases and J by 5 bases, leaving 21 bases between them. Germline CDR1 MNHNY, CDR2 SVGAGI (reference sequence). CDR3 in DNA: TGTGCCAGCACCCGTGGTGGGGGGTTGGGGAACGAGCAGTACTTC. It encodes CASTRGGGLGNEQYF.

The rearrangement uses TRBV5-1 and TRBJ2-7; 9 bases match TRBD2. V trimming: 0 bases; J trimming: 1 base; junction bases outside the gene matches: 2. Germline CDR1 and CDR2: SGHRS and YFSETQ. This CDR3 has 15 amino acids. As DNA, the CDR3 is TGCGCCAGCAGCTTGGGACTAGCGGATTCCTACGAGCAGTACTTC. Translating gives CASSLGLADSYEQYF. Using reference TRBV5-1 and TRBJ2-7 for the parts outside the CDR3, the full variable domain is KAGVTQTPRYLIKTRGQQVTLSCSPISGHRSVSWYQQTPGQGLQFLFEYFSETQRNKGNFPGRFSGRQFSNSRSEMNVSTLELGDSALYLCASSLGLADSYEQYFGPGTRLTVT.

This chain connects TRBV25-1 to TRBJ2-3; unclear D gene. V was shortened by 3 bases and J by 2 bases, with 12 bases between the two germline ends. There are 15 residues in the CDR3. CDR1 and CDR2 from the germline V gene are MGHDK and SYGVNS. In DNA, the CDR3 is TGTGCCAGCAGTGATTGGGGAATCAACACAGATACGCAGTATTTT. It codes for CASSDWGINTDTQYF.

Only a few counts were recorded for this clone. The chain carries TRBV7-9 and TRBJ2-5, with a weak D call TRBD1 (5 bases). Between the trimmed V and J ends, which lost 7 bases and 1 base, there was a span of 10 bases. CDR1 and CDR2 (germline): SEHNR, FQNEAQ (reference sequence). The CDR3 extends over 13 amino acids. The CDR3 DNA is TGTGCCAGCAAAGCGACAGTCCAAGAGACCCAGTACTTC. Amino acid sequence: CASKATVQETQYF.

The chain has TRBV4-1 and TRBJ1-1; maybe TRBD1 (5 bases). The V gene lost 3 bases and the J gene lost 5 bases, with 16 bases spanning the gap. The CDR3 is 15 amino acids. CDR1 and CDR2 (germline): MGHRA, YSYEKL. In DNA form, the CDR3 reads TGCGCCAGCAGCCACTCGGGACGGACGGGGACTGAAGCTTTCTTT. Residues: CASSHSGRTGTEAFF.

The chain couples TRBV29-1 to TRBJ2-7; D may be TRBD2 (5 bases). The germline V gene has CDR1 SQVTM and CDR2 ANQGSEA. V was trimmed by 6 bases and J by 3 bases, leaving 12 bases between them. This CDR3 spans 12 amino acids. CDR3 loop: CSVATDFYEQYF. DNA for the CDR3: TGCAGCGTCGCAACGGACTTCTACGAGCAGTACTTC.

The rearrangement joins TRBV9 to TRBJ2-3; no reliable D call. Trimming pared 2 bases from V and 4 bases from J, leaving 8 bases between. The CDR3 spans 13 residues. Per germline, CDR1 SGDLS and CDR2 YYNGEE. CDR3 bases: TGTGCCAGCAGCGTTGCAGTCCCAGATACGCAGTATTTT. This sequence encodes CASSVAVPDTQYF.